The 26 T cell receptor beta chains below come from one sample, sequenced in a study of CD8 T cells in ankylosing spondylitis. TCRdb called the 5' RACE reads again in MiXCR, with one record for every CDR3 protein. This sample has under 250,000 distinct CDR3 sequences, with under 35% found just once. What was sequenced was blood, either unsorted or a sorted T cell fraction (not recorded which). The receptors shown here come from a male donor with ankylosing spondylitis or in good health (not recorded which).

The genes are TRBV29-1 and TRBJ2-7; the match to TRBD2 covers 11 bases. Germline V lookup: CDR1 SQVTM, CDR2 ANQGSEA. Trimming at V came to 6 bases and at J to 0 bases, leaving 10 bases not matched to a gene. CDR3 size: 16 residues. DNA of the CDR3: TGCAGCGTAAGACTGGCGACTAGCGGGGCCTCCTACGAGCAGTACTTC. It yields the protein CSVRLATSGASYEQYF.

V gene TRBV20-1 combines with J gene TRBJ2-5; 9 bases align to TRBD1. V dropped 5 bases and J dropped 3; count of bases not matched to a gene: 7. Germline-derived CDR1 and CDR2 are DFQATT and SNEGSKA (reference sequence). The CDR3 runs 14 residues. As DNA, the CDR3 is TGCAGTGCTCTTGGGACAGGGTCCGAAGAGACCCAGTACTTC. As protein: CSALGTGSEETQYF.

This clonotype came up a few times. The chain combines TRBV9 with TRBJ2-1, with no clear D. CDR1 is SGDLS and CDR2 is YYNGEE in the germline V gene. V lost 0 bases to trimming and J lost 0 bases, with 7 bases between them. There are 15 residues in the CDR3. The CDR3 nucleotides read TGTGCCAGCAGCGTAGGGGCTGGCTCCTACAATGAGCAGTTCTTC. Protein sequence: CASSVGAGSYNEQFF.

V gene TRBV12-3 or TRBV12-4 combines with J gene TRBJ1-5, with D perhaps TRBD1 (5 bases). Deletions cut 1 base from V and 5 bases from J, with 15 bases between. The CDR3 sequence is 16 residues long. This CDR3 is CASSLDSGFLYQPQHF. In DNA, the CDR3 is TGTGCCAGCAGTTTAGATTCAGGGTTCCTATATCAGCCCCAGCATTTT.

This clonotype appeared a few times. The chain is built from TRBV20-1 and TRBJ2-7; the D gene is possibly TRBD2 (5 bases). The ends were cut back, 3 bases at V and 0 bases at J, with 6 bases in the middle. The CDR3 has 12 amino acids. Germline loops: CDR1 DFQATT, CDR2 SNEGSKA (reference sequence). The DNA of the CDR3 is TGCAGTGCTAGTGACTACTCCTACGAGCAGTACTTC. Its protein product is CSASDYSYEQYF.

The count of this clonotype is one. The CDR3: CASSLEGSGLYEQYF. The CDR3, as DNA: TGTGCCAGCAGCTTGGAGGGGTCGGGGCTCTACGAGCAGTACTTC. The rearrangement uses TRBV11-2 and TRBJ2-7; a possible D gene is TRBD2 (6 bases). Trimming took off 3 bases at V and 3 bases at J, with 15 bases between the two ends. CDR1 is SGHAT, CDR2 FQNNGV, per germline. The CDR3 runs 15 residues.

The CDR3 DNA reads as TGTGCCAGCCGACTAGGGGAGTCCTACAATGAGCAGTTCTTC. This translates into CASRLGESYNEQFF. The gene calls are TRBV27 and TRBJ2-1; tentatively, D is TRBD2 (6 bases). The CDR3 loop spans 14 amino acids. Germline CDR1 and CDR2: MNHEY and SMNVEV (reference sequence). Trimming took off 8 bases at V and 1 base at J, with 12 bases between the two ends.

This clonotype was seen a few times. The chain carries TRBV28 and TRBJ2-7, with 7 bases lining up with TRBD2. Germline V gene data show CDR1 as MDHEN and CDR2 as SYDVKM. V was pared by 7 bases and J by 0 bases, with 3 bases of the junction left unmatched. CDR3 length: 13 amino acids. CDR3 region: CASMGGGSYEQYF. The CDR3 DNA sequence: TGTGCCAGCATGGGGGGGGGCTCCTACGAGCAGTACTTC.

This clonotype was seen a handful of times. The rearrangement links TRBV20-1 to TRBJ2-7, with D possibly being TRBD2 (5 bases). V was shortened by 1 base and J by 2 bases, with 12 bases between the two germline ends. The germline V gene has CDR1 DFQATT and CDR2 SNEGSKA (reference sequence). CDR3 length: 14 residues. The DNA for the CDR3 is TGCAGTGCTAGAGGCGGACTGGGAGCCTACGAGCAGTACTTC. It specifies CSARGGLGAYEQYF.

The chain recombines TRBV12-3 or TRBV12-4 with TRBJ1-5; D gene unclear. This CDR3 has 11 residues. V lost 8 bases to trimming and J lost 7 bases, with 9 bases between them. CDR3 protein: CASGAQQPQHF. The DNA of the CDR3 is TGTGCCAGCGGAGCCCAACAGCCCCAGCATTTT.

Only a few counts were recorded for this clonotype. The chain combines TRBV5-1 with TRBJ2-7, with 9 bases matching TRBD2. The V gene's germline CDR1 is SGHRS and CDR2 YFSETQ. V lost 4 bases and J lost 2; bases outside the gene matches: 7. CDR3 length: 15 amino acids. The CDR3 nucleotides read TGCGCCAGCAGCACCCTGACTAGCGGAACCTACGAGCAGTACTTC. Translated: CASSTLTSGTYEQYF.

The chain uses TRBV20-1 and TRBJ2-4, with D perhaps matching TRBD2 (7 bases). V was cut by 3 bases and J by 1 base, with 19 bases left in between. The V gene's germline CDR1 is DFQATT and CDR2 SNEGSKA (reference sequence). CDR3 length: 17 residues. The CDR3 nucleotides are TGCAGTGCTAGTAGGACGGGGGGCTTGGGGGCCAAAAACATTCAGTACTTC. This sequence encodes CSASRTGGLGAKNIQYF.

The rearrangement links TRBV10-3 to TRBJ1-1; D is ambiguous. Between the trimmed V and J ends, which lost 10 bases and 3 bases, there was a span of 9 bases. The CDR3 has 11 amino acids. The germline gives CDR1 ENHRY, CDR2 SYGVKD. The chain's CDR3 is CATRSDTEAFF. The CDR3 nucleotides read TGTGCCACTAGAAGTGACACTGAAGCTTTCTTT.

The rearrangement uses TRBV9 and TRBJ1-2, with no clear D. Looked up from germline, CDR1 is SGDLS and CDR2 is YYNGEE. The CDR3 is 13 residues long. With 1 base removed from V and 6 bases from J, the gap between germline ends came to 10 bases. CDR3 amino acids: CASSVWQVDGYTF. In DNA, the CDR3 is TGTGCCAGCAGCGTATGGCAGGTAGATGGCTACACCTTC.

There are a few counts of this clonotype. The chain is built from TRBV10-3 and TRBJ2-7; 13 nucleotides match TRBD2. This CDR3 region has 14 residues. Looked up from germline, CDR1 is ENHRY and CDR2 is SYGVKD. With 2 bases clipped from V and 6 bases from J, the junction kept 1 base outside the gene matches. This CDR3 is CAISETSGGVEQYF. In nucleotides, the CDR3 is TGTGCCATCAGTGAGACTAGCGGGGGGGTCGAGCAGTACTTC.

This rearrangement joins TRBV20-1 to TRBJ2-4; a possible D gene is TRBD2 (5 bases). This CDR3 comprises 16 residues. Trimming left V 0 bases short and J 0 bases short, with 12 bases between. The germline CDR1 and CDR2 sequences are DFQATT and SNEGSKA (reference sequence). This CDR3 reads CSAREAGEGAKNIQYF. The CDR3 nucleotides read TGCAGTGCTAGAGAGGCGGGTGAGGGAGCCAAAAACATTCAGTACTTC.

This rearrangement joins TRBV4-1 to TRBJ2-7, with 8 nucleotides matching TRBD1. Per the germline V gene, CDR1 is MGHRA and CDR2 is YSYEKL. The CDR3 sequence is 14 residues long. The ends lost 1 base at V and 2 bases at J; junction bases unmatched: 1. For the CDR3, the DNA is TGCGCCAGCAGCCAAGCGGACAGGGCCTACGAGCAGTACTTC. It codes for CASSQADRAYEQYF.

This clonotype turned up a few times. The chain employs TRBV4-2 and TRBJ2-7; 7 nucleotides match TRBD2. CDR1 and CDR2 from the germline V gene are LGHNA and YNFKEQ. The CDR3 contains 15 residues. Losses at the gene ends were 0 bases for V and 4 bases for J; bases not matched to a gene: 6. The CDR3: CASSQDWGLTYEQYF. Written as DNA, the CDR3 is TGTGCCAGCAGCCAAGATTGGGGACTAACTTACGAGCAGTACTTC.

This clonotype was seen a few times. The chain combines TRBV12-3 or TRBV12-4 with TRBJ2-7; no clear D gene. CDR3 length equals 14 residues. Deletions cut 8 bases from V and 2 bases from J, with 16 bases between. In DNA form, the CDR3 reads TGTGCCAGCGGCCCCGTTGGTGGGCCCTACGAGCAGTACTTC. Protein product: CASGPVGGPYEQYF.

This clonotype was found a few times. This rearrangement joins TRBV12-3 or TRBV12-4 to TRBJ2-5; TRBD2 matches 10 bases. Trimming cost V 5 bases and J 4 bases; bases outside gene matches: 4. The CDR3 has 14 residues. CDR3 in amino acids: CASSRAGGPETQYF. In DNA, the CDR3 is TGTGCCAGCAGTCGAGCGGGGGGGCCAGAGACCCAGTACTTC.

This clonotype has only a few counts. The rearrangement joins TRBV6-5 to TRBJ2-1; 9 positions match TRBD1. This CDR3 spans 17 amino acids. Trimming at V came to 2 bases and at J to 2 bases, leaving 7 bases not matched to a gene. The germline V gene encodes CDR1 MNHEY and CDR2 SVGAGI. The CDR3 DNA follows: TGTGCCAGCAGTTACGAGGGCGGACAGGGGCCCTACAATGAGCAGTTCTTC. It encodes CASSYEGGQGPYNEQFF.

In nucleotides, the CDR3 is TGCAGTGCTAGACAACGACCGGGGTTTCAAGAGACCCAGTACTTC. This gives the protein CSARQRPGFQETQYF. The rearrangement joins TRBV20-1 to TRBJ2-5, with a weak D call TRBD2 (5 bases). The V gene's germline CDR1 is DFQATT and CDR2 SNEGSKA (reference sequence). Trimming removed 2 bases at V and 2 bases at J, with 15 bases between. The CDR3 has 15 residues.

This clonotype was found a few times. The CDR3 sequence: CSASQSKVGGHDEQFF. The CDR3 region has the DNA TGCAGTGCTAGCCAGAGCAAGGTCGGGGGGCACGATGAGCAGTTCTTC. This chain joins TRBV20-1 and TRBJ2-1; TRBD2 might be the D (7 bases). Trimming stripped 3 bases from V and 8 bases from J, with 23 bases between. The CDR3 extends over 16 amino acids. Germline V gives CDR1 DFQATT, CDR2 SNEGSKA (reference sequence).

This chain uses TRBV6-2 or TRBV6-3 with TRBJ2-1; 8 bases are a match to TRBD2. Trimming cost V 5 bases and J 4 bases; bases outside gene matches: 4. CDR1 and CDR2 from the germline V gene are MNHEY and SVGEGT. The CDR3 spans 14 residues. The CDR3 sequence is CASSRGGGYNEQFF. The CDR3 DNA reads as TGTGCCAGCAGTAGGGGCGGGGGGTACAATGAGCAGTTCTTC.

This clonotype has a handful of counts. V gene TRBV5-6 combines with J gene TRBJ1-4; 11 bases agree with TRBD1. Germline loops: CDR1 SGHDT, CDR2 YYEEEE. V dropped 4 bases and J dropped 7; count of bases not matched to a gene: 6. The CDR3 is made up of 15 amino acids. The CDR3 DNA is TGTGCCAGCAGCCAAACCGGGACAGGGGGTGAAAAACTGTTTTTT. Encoded protein: CASSQTGTGGEKLFF.

The chain uses TRBV10-3 and TRBJ2-5; 9 bases match TRBD2. CDR3 length: 16 residues. CDR1 ENHRY and CDR2 SYGVKD come from the germline V gene. V lost 4 bases to trimming and J lost 4 bases; unmatched junction nucleotides: 10. CDR3: CAISARLAGTPETQYF. The CDR3, as DNA: TGTGCCATCAGTGCGCGGCTAGCGGGGACCCCAGAGACCCAGTACTTC.